This paragraph reports one TCR beta chain. In the original processing: Reference gene primer amplification in the assay estimated nucleated cell counts. This table comes from immunoSEQ multiplex PCR, and its TCRdb copy is limited to in-frame clones, with some not included. V, J and clone size were drawn from that table, and D and trimming were deduced from the DNA. The sample lists about 400,000 clones, about 87% occurring once. This record belongs to a study of blood T cell repertoires in COVID-19. Study-level background: Acute and convalescent COVID-19 samples came from the United States, Italy and Spain. Sources were T cells, B-cell-depleted T cells, or PBMCs; the material itself was cDNA or gDNA.

Germline V gene sequence: CDR1 SGDLS, CDR2 YYNGEE. V lost 4 bases to trimming and J lost 3 bases, with 11 bases between them. The CDR3 extends over 13 amino acids. The TCR originated in a human donor in a cohort sampled during active COVID-19. V and J are TRBV9 and TRBJ2-7; maybe TRBD2 (5 bases). Sequencing used peripheral blood. For the CDR3, the DNA is TGTGCCAGCAGCCTTGGAGGTCACTACGAGCAGTACTTC. It specifies CASSLGGHYEQYF.